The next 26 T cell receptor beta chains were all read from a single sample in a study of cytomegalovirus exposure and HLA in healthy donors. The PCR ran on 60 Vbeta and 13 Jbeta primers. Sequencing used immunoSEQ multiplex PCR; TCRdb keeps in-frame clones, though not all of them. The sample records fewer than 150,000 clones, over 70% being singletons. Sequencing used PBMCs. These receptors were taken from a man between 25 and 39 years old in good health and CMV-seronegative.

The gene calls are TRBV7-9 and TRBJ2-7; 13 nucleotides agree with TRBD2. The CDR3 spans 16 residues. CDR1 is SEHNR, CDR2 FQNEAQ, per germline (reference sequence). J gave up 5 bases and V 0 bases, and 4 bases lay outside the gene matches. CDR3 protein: CASSLALGLAGDEQYF. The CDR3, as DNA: TGTGCCAGCAGCTTAGCGCTCGGACTAGCGGGAGACGAGCAGTACTTC. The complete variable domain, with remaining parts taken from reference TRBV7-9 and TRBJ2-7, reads DTGVSQNPRHKITKRGQNVTFRCDPISEHNRLYWYRQTLGQGPEFLTYFQNEAQLEKSRLLSDRFSAERPKGSFSTLEIQRTEQGDSAMYLCASSLALGLAGDEQYFGPGTRLTVT.

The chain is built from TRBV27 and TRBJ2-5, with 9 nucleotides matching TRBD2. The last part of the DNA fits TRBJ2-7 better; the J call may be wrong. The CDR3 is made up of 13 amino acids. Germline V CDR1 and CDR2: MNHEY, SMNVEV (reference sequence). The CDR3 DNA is TGTGCCAGCAGACTAGCGGGCACCTACGAGCAGTACTTC. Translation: CASRLAGTYEQYF.

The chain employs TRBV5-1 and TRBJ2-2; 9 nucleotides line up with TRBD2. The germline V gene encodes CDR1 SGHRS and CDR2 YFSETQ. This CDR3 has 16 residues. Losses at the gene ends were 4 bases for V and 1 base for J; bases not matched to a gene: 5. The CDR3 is CASSAVAGVNTGELFF. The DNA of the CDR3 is TGCGCCAGCAGCGCCGTAGCGGGAGTGAACACCGGGGAGCTGTTTTTT. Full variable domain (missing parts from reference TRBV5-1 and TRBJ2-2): KAGVTQTPRYLIKTRGQQVTLSCSPISGHRSVSWYQQTPGQGLQFLFEYFSETQRNKGNFPGRFSGRQFSNSRSEMNVSTLELGDSALYLCASSAVAGVNTGELFFGEGSRLTVL.

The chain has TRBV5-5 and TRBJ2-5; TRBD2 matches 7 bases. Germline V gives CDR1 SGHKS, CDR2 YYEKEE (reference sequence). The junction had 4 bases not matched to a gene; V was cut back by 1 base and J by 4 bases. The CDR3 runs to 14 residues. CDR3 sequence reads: CASSLFGEGETQYF. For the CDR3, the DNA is TGTGCCAGCAGCTTGTTTGGGGAGGGAGAGACCCAGTACTTC.

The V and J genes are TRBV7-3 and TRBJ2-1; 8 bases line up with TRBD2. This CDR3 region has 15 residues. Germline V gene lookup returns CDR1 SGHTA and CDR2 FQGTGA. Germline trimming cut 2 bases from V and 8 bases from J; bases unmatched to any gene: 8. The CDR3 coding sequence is TGTGCCAGCAGCTTACGTAGCGGGGTTGACTATGAGCAGTTCTTC. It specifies CASSLRSGVDYEQFF.

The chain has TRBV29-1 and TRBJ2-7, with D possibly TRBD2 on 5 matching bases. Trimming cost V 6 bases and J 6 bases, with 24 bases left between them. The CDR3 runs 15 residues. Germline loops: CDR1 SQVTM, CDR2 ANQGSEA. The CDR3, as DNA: TGCAGCGTCGGAGGACTTTTCGGCGATTTTGCCGAGCAGTACTTC. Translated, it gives CSVGGLFGDFAEQYF.

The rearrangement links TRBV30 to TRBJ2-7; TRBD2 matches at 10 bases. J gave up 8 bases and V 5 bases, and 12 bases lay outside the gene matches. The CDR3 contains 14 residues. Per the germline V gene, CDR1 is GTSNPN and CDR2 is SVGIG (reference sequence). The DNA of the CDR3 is TGTGCCTGGCCTAGTAGCGGGAGGTCTTCCAAGCAGTACTTC. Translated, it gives CAWPSSGRSSKQYF.

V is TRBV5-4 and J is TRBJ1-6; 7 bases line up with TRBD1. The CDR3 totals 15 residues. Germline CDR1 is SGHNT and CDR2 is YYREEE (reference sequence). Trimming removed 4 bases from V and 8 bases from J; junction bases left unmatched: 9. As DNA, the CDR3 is TGTGCCAGCAGCCCCGACAGGGCGGCGCATTCACCCCTCCACTTT. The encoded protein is CASSPDRAAHSPLHF.

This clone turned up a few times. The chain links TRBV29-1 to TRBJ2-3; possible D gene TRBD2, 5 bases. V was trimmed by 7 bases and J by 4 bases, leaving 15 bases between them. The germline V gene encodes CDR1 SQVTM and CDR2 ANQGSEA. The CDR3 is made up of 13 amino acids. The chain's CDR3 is CSGTSLRADTQYF. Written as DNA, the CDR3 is TGCAGCGGGACTTCTCTTCGGGCAGATACGCAGTATTTT.

The CDR3 nucleotides are TGTGCCAGCAGCGTAGGGAGTCGTTATGGCTACACCTTC. It translates to CASSVGSRYGYTF. The V and J genes are TRBV9 and TRBJ1-2; D is undetermined. The CDR3 is 13 residues long. The germline gives CDR1 SGDLS, CDR2 YYNGEE. The V end was cut by 0 bases, the J end by 5 bases, with 8 bases between.

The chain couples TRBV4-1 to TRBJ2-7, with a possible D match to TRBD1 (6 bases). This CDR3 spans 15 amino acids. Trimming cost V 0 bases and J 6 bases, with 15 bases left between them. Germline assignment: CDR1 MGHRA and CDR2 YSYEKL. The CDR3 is CASSQDIGTRGEQYF. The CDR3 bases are TGCGCCAGCAGCCAAGATATAGGGACAAGGGGCGAGCAGTACTTC.

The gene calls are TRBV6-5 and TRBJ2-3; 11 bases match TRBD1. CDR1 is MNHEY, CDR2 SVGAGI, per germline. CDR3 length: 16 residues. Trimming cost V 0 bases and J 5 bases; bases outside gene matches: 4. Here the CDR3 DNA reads TGTGCCAGCAGTTACTCTTGGACAGGGGGCAAAGATACGCAGTATTTT. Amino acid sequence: CASSYSWTGGKDTQYF.

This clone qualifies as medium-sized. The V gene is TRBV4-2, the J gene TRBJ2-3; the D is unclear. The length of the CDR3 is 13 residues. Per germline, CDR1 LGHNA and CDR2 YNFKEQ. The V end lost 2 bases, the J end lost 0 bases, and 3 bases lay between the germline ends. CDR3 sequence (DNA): TGTGCCAGCAGCCAATTAAGCACAGATACGCAGTATTTT. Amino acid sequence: CASSQLSTDTQYF.

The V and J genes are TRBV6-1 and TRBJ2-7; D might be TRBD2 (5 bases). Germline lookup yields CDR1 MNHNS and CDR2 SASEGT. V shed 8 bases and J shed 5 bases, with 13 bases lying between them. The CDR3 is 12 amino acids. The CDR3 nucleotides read TGTGCCAGCTCGGAGGCGGGCCACGAGCAGTACTTC. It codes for CASSEAGHEQYF.

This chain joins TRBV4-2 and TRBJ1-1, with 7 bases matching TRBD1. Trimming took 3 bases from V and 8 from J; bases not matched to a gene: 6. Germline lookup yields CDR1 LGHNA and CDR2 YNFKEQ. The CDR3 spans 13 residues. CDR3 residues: CASSHRGQLEAFF. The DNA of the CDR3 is TGTGCCAGCAGCCATAGGGGACAGCTAGAAGCTTTCTTT.

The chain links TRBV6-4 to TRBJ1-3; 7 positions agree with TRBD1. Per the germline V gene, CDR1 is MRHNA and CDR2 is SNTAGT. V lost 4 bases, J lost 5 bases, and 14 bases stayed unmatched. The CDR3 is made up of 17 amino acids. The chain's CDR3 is CASSVRFIQGRRNTIYF. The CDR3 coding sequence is TGTGCCAGCAGTGTAAGGTTTATACAGGGGCGGAGAAACACCATATATTTT.

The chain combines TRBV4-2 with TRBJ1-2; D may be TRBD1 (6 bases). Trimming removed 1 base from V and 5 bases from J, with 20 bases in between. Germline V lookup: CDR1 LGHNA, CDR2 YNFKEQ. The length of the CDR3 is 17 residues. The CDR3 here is CASSQVWADGGPYGYTF. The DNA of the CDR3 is TGTGCCAGCAGCCAAGTTTGGGCGGACGGGGGGCCTTATGGCTACACCTTC.

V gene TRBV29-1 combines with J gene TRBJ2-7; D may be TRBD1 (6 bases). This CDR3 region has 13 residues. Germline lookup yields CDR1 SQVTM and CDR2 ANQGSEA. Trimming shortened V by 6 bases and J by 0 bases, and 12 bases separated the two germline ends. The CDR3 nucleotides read TGCAGCGTGGGGGCAGGGGTCTCCTACGAGCAGTACTTC. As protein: CSVGAGVSYEQYF.

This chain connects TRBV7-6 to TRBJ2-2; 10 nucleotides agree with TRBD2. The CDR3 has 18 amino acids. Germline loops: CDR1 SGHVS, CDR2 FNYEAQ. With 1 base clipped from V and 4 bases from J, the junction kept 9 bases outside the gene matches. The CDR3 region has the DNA TGTGCCAGCAGCTTAGGAGGACTAGCGGTACTTGGCACCGGGGAGCTGTTTTTT. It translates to CASSLGGLAVLGTGELFF.

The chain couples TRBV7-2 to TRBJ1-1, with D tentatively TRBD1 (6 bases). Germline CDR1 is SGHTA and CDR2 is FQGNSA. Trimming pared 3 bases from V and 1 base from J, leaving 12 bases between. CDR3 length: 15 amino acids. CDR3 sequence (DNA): TGTGCCAGCAGCTTTACAGGGCACCGGAACACTGAAGCTTTCTTT. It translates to CASSFTGHRNTEAFF.

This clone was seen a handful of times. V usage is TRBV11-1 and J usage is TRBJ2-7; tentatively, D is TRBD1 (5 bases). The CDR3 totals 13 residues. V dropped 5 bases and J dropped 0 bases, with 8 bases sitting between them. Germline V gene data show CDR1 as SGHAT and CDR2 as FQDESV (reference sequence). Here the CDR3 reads CASSQGYSYEQYF. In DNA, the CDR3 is TGTGCCAGCAGCCAGGGTTACTCCTACGAGCAGTACTTC.

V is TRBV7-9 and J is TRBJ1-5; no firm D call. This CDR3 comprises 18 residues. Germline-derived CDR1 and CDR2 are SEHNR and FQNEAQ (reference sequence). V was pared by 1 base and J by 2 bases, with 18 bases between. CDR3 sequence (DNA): TGTGCCAGCAGCTTAGTTGCTCGGGGTGGGCTAGGCAATCAGCCCCAGCATTTT. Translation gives CASSLVARGGLGNQPQHF.

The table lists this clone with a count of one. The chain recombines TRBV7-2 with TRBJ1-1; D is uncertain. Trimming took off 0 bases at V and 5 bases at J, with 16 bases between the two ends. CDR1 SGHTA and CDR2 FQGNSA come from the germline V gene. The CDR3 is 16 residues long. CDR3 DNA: TGTGCCAGCAGCTTAGCCGACCGCGAGGGATGGACTGAAGCTTTCTTT. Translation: CASSLADREGWTEAFF.

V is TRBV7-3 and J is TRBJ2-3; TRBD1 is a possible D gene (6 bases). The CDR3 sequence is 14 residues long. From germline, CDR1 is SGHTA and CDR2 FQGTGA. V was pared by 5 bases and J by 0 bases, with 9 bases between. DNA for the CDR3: TGTGCCAGCAGCCGAGGGGGTAGCACAGATACGCAGTATTTT. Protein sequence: CASSRGGSTDTQYF.

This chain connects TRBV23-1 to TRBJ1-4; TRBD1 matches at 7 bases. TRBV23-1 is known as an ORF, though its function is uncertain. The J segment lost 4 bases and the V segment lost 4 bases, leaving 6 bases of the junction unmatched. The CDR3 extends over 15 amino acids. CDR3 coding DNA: TGCGCCAGCAGTCTGGGGGGACAGCATAATGAAAAACTGTTTTTT. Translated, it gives CASSLGGQHNEKLFF.

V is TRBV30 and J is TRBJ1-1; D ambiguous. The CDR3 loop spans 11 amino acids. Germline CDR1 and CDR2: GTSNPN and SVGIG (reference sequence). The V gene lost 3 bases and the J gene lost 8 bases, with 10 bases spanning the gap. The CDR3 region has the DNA TGTGCCTGGAGGTACGGCGGGGAAGCTTTCTTT. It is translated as CAWRYGGEAFF.